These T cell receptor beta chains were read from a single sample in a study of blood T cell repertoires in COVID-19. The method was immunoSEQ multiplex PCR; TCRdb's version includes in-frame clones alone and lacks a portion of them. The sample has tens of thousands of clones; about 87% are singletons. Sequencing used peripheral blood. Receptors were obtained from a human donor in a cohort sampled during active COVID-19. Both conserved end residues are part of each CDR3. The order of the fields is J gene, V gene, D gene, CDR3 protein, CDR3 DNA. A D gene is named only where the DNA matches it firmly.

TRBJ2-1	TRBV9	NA	CASSPQYRVGINEQFF	TGTGCCAGCAGCCCACAATACAGGGTCGGGATAAATGAGCAGTTCTTC
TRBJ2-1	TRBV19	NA	CASSILGAKYNEQFF	TGTGCCAGTAGTATTCTGGGGGCGAAGTACAATGAGCAGTTCTTC
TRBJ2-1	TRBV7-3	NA	CASSLRSGRGVVNEQFF	TGTGCCAGCAGCTTAAGGTCGGGGCGGGGTGTGGTCAATGAGCAGTTCTTC
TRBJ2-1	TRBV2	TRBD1	CASSGRGSYEQFF	TGTGCCAGCAGTGGCAGGGGGTCATATGAGCAGTTCTTC
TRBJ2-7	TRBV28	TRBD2	CASRSASGSVHEQYF	TGTGCCAGCAGGTCCGCTAGCGGGAGTGTTCACGAGCAGTACTTC
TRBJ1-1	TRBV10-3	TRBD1	CAISDSTGGNTEAFF	TGTGCCATCAGTGACTCCACAGGGGGCAACACTGAAGCTTTCTTT
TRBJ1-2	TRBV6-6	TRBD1	CASSRTGTDTNYGYTF	TGTGCCAGCAGTCGAACCGGGACAGATACTAACTATGGCTACACCTTC
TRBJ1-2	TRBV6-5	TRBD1	CASKDRGRLDGYTF	TGTGCCAGCAAGGACAGGGGGCGTTTGGATGGCTACACCTTC
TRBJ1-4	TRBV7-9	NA	CASRQGNYNEKLFF	TGTGCCAGCAGGCAGGGGAACTATAATGAAAAACTGTTTTTT
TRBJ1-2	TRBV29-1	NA	CSVQMTGAGYTF	TGCAGCGTGCAGATGACAGGTGCTGGCTACACCTTC
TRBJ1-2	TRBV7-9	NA	CASSARGWTSSNYGYTF	TGTGCCAGCAGCGCCCGCGGATGGACAAGTTCTAACTATGGCTACACCTTC
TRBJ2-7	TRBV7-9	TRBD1	CASSATGGGYEQYF	TGTGCCAGCAGCGCGACAGGGGGTGGCTACGAGCAGTACTTC
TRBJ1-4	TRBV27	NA	CASSFDYPPTGEKLFF	TGTGCCAGCAGTTTCGATTACCCACCGACCGGGGAAAAACTGTTTTTT
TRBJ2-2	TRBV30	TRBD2	CAWNPSGGPGTGELFF	TGTGCCTGGAATCCTAGCGGGGGGCCCGGCACCGGGGAGCTGTTTTTT
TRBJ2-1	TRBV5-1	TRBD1	CASSSRQGNYEQFF	TGCGCCAGCAGCTCACGACAGGGAAATTATGAGCAGTTCTTC